This is a list of T cell receptor beta chains from one sample in a study of post-analysis software for immune sequencing data. Each CDR3 protein gets one entry after TCRdb re-called the PCR reads with MiXCR. The sample holds a few hundred thousand distinct CDR3 sequences, roughly 35% seen once. Sequencing was carried out using blood. The receptors here all came from a girl aged 10-17 years with multiple sclerosis. Each CDR3 is given with its conserved first and last residue. The order of the fields is V gene, J gene, D gene, clone size, CDR3 protein, CDR3 DNA. The D gene is left open where the match is weak. Some rows mark clone size as missing; the rest say once, few, many or name a class of expanded clone.

v_call: TRBV3-1
j_call: TRBJ2-5
d_call: .
clone_size: few
cdr3_aa: CASSQDSGSETQYF
cdr3_nt: TGTGCCAGCAGCCAAGATTCCGGGTCTGAGACCCAGTACTTC

v_call: TRBV20-1
j_call: TRBJ2-5
d_call: TRBD2
clone_size: .
cdr3_aa: CSARASGGPLGTQYF
cdr3_nt: TGCAGTGCTAGAGCTAGCGGGGGCCCCTTGGGGACCCAGTACTTC

v_call: TRBV7-2
j_call: TRBJ1-5
d_call: .
clone_size: .
cdr3_aa: CASSWEDQPQHF
cdr3_nt: TGTGCCAGCAGCTGGGAAGATCAGCCCCAGCATTTT

v_call: TRBV11-2
j_call: TRBJ2-5
d_call: TRBD2
clone_size: .
cdr3_aa: CASSRPGTRGETQYF
cdr3_nt: TGTGCCAGCAGCCGCCCCGGGACTAGAGGAGAGACCCAGTACTTC

v_call: TRBV5-1
j_call: TRBJ1-4
d_call: TRBD1
clone_size: .
cdr3_aa: CATGPTGGGGEKLFF
cdr3_nt: TGCGCCACCGGACCGACAGGGGGCGGAGGTGAAAAACTGTTTTTT

v_call: TRBV20-1
j_call: TRBJ2-5
d_call: TRBD2
clone_size: few
cdr3_aa: CSARDPGGRGSVGTQYF
cdr3_nt: TGCAGTGCTAGAGATCCGGGGGGACGGGGGTCCGTCGGGACCCAGTACTTC

v_call: TRBV5-1
j_call: TRBJ1-1
d_call: .
clone_size: few
cdr3_aa: CASSWGDTGNTEAFF
cdr3_nt: TGCGCCAGCAGCTGGGGGGATACCGGGAACACTGAAGCTTTCTTT

v_call: TRBV12-3/TRBV12-4
j_call: TRBJ1-5
d_call: .
clone_size: .
cdr3_aa: CASSLLISNQPQHF
cdr3_nt: TGTGCCAGCAGCCTACTAATTAGCAATCAGCCCCAGCATTTT

v_call: TRBV29-1
j_call: TRBJ2-7
d_call: .
clone_size: .
cdr3_aa: CSVEDHDKSEQYF
cdr3_nt: TGCAGCGTTGAAGATCACGACAAAAGCGAGCAGTACTTC

v_call: TRBV21-1
j_call: TRBJ1-4
d_call: .
clone_size: once
cdr3_aa: CASSKRCHTRNEKLFF
cdr3_nt: TGTGCCAGCAGCAAACGTTGCCATACGCGGAATGAAAAACTGTTTTTT

v_call: TRBV7-2
j_call: TRBJ2-1
d_call: .
clone_size: .
cdr3_aa: CASSFRGGFSYNEQFF
cdr3_nt: TGTGCCAGCAGCTTCAGGGGGGGCTTCTCCTACAATGAGCAGTTCTTC

v_call: TRBV20-1
j_call: TRBJ2-5
d_call: .
clone_size: .
cdr3_aa: CSARAGGWDSYQETQYF
cdr3_nt: TGCAGTGCTAGAGCAGGGGGATGGGACTCCTATCAAGAGACCCAGTACTTC

v_call: TRBV20-1
j_call: TRBJ2-5
d_call: TRBD1
clone_size: .
cdr3_aa: CSAPGTGGKTQYF
cdr3_nt: TGCAGTGCTCCCGGGACAGGTGGCAAGACCCAGTACTTC

v_call: TRBV20-1
j_call: TRBJ2-1
d_call: .
clone_size: .
cdr3_aa: CSARDRLANEQFF
cdr3_nt: TGCAGTGCTAGAGATCGGCTAGCCAATGAGCAGTTCTTC

v_call: TRBV9
j_call: TRBJ2-5
d_call: TRBD1
clone_size: .
cdr3_aa: CACSVTGGQIETQYF
cdr3_nt: TGTGCCTGCAGCGTGACAGGGGGCCAGATTGAGACCCAGTACTTC

v_call: TRBV30
j_call: TRBJ2-7
d_call: .
clone_size: .
cdr3_aa: CAWNRGGQYEQYF
cdr3_nt: TGTGCCTGGAACCGAGGGGGACAATACGAGCAGTACTTC

v_call: TRBV6-5
j_call: TRBJ2-7
d_call: .
clone_size: .
cdr3_aa: CASSHRDATYEQYF
cdr3_nt: TGTGCCAGCAGTCATCGGGACGCCACCTACGAGCAGTACTTC

v_call: TRBV5-6
j_call: TRBJ1-1
d_call: TRBD1
clone_size: .
cdr3_aa: CASSGPTGAEAFF
cdr3_nt: TGTGCCAGCAGCGGGCCGACAGGGGCTGAAGCTTTCTTT

v_call: TRBV5-1
j_call: TRBJ2-5
d_call: .
clone_size: .
cdr3_aa: CASSLDARPEYF
cdr3_nt: TGCGCCAGCAGCTTGGACGCGAGACCGGAGTACTTC

v_call: TRBV11-2
j_call: TRBJ2-7
d_call: .
clone_size: .
cdr3_aa: CAGSLLNRGRGSSYEQYF
cdr3_nt: TGTGCCGGCAGCCTACTAAACCGCGGCCGGGGCTCATCCTACGAGCAGTACTTC

v_call: TRBV28
j_call: TRBJ1-2
d_call: .
clone_size: few
cdr3_aa: CASRGTGQIYGYTF
cdr3_nt: TGTGCCAGCCGGGGTACAGGCCAAATCTATGGCTACACCTTC

v_call: TRBV20-1
j_call: TRBJ1-2
d_call: .
clone_size: .
cdr3_aa: CSTTGPGQNYGYTF
cdr3_nt: TGCAGTACTACCGGACCGGGTCAGAACTATGGCTACACCTTC

v_call: TRBV12-3/TRBV12-4
j_call: TRBJ1-1
d_call: .
clone_size: .
cdr3_aa: CASSLSVEAFF
cdr3_nt: TGTGCCAGCAGTTTAAGTGTCGAAGCTTTCTTT

v_call: TRBV20-1
j_call: TRBJ2-7
d_call: .
clone_size: many
cdr3_aa: CSASTLATYEQYF
cdr3_nt: TGCAGTGCTAGTACTCTTGCGACCTACGAGCAGTACTTC

v_call: TRBV11-2
j_call: TRBJ1-3
d_call: .
clone_size: .
cdr3_aa: CASSQLGAQGNTIYF
cdr3_nt: TGTGCCAGCAGCCAGCTCGGGGCGCAGGGAAACACCATATATTTT

v_call: TRBV6-5
j_call: TRBJ1-1
d_call: .
clone_size: .
cdr3_aa: CASRPGGGTEAFF
cdr3_nt: TGTGCCAGCAGACCGGGGGGGGGTACTGAAGCTTTCTTT

v_call: TRBV29-1
j_call: TRBJ2-5
d_call: .
clone_size: few
cdr3_aa: CSVVWRETQYF
cdr3_nt: TGCAGCGTTGTGTGGCGAGAGACCCAGTACTTC

v_call: TRBV20-1
j_call: TRBJ2-5
d_call: .
clone_size: many
cdr3_aa: CSGERTAGTQYF
cdr3_nt: TGCAGTGGGGAACGGACCGCAGGGACCCAGTACTTC

v_call: TRBV7-2
j_call: TRBJ1-2
d_call: TRBD1
clone_size: .
cdr3_aa: CASSLLQLARQGTGYTF
cdr3_nt: TGTGCCAGCAGCTTACTCCAATTGGCGCGACAGGGCACTGGCTACACCTTC

v_call: TRBV9
j_call: TRBJ2-3
d_call: .
clone_size: few
cdr3_aa: CASYPLGQGRTDTQYF
cdr3_nt: TGTGCCAGCTATCCCTTAGGTCAGGGGCGCACAGATACGCAGTATTTT

v_call: TRBV6-5
j_call: TRBJ1-3
d_call: TRBD1
clone_size: .
cdr3_aa: CASSDDRASGNTIYF
cdr3_nt: TGTGCCAGCAGTGATGACAGGGCCTCTGGAAACACCATATATTTT

v_call: TRBV29-1
j_call: TRBJ2-6
d_call: TRBD1
clone_size: .
cdr3_aa: CSAAGTDGMGGANVLTF
cdr3_nt: TGCAGCGCGGCCGGGACAGATGGGATGGGGGGGGCCAACGTCCTGACTTTC

v_call: TRBV19
j_call: TRBJ1-6
d_call: .
clone_size: .
cdr3_aa: CASSAGAWNSPLHF
cdr3_nt: TGTGCCAGTAGTGCGGGGGCTTGGAATTCACCCCTCCACTTT

v_call: TRBV25-1
j_call: TRBJ2-4
d_call: TRBD1
clone_size: few
cdr3_aa: CASSVRQGNIQYF
cdr3_nt: TGTGCCAGCAGTGTTAGACAGGGAAACATTCAGTACTTC

v_call: TRBV12-3/TRBV12-4
j_call: TRBJ2-2
d_call: .
clone_size: once
cdr3_aa: CASSLFRANTGELFF
cdr3_nt: TGTGCCAGCAGTTTATTCAGGGCGAACACCGGGGAGCTGTTTTTT

v_call: TRBV7-2
j_call: TRBJ1-4
d_call: .
clone_size: few
cdr3_aa: CASSFRHGGAGEKLFF
cdr3_nt: TGTGCCAGCAGCTTTCGACATGGTGGCGCGGGTGAAAAACTGTTTTTT

v_call: TRBV7-2
j_call: TRBJ2-5
d_call: TRBD2
clone_size: .
cdr3_aa: CASSLAGGGAGETQYF
cdr3_nt: TGTGCCAGCAGCTTAGCCGGCGGGGGGGCTGGGGAGACCCAGTACTTC

v_call: TRBV20-1
j_call: TRBJ2-5
d_call: TRBD2
clone_size: few
cdr3_aa: CSAQLASETQYF
cdr3_nt: TGCAGTGCCCAACTAGCGTCGGAGACCCAGTACTTC

v_call: TRBV29-1
j_call: TRBJ2-1
d_call: TRBD2
clone_size: .
cdr3_aa: CSVSGSGGSYNEQFF
cdr3_nt: TGCAGCGTTAGCGGGTCGGGGGGCTCCTACAATGAGCAGTTCTTC

v_call: TRBV20-1
j_call: TRBJ2-5
d_call: .
clone_size: .
cdr3_aa: CSAAPGVETQYF
cdr3_nt: TGCAGTGCTGCCCCCGGGGTCGAGACCCAGTACTTC

v_call: TRBV4-3
j_call: TRBJ1-2
d_call: .
clone_size: few
cdr3_aa: CASSHFGQSNYGYTF
cdr3_nt: TGCGCCAGCAGCCATTTCGGACAGTCTAACTATGGCTACACCTTC

v_call: TRBV12-3/TRBV12-4
j_call: TRBJ1-6
d_call: .
clone_size: .
cdr3_aa: CASGFLGFSPLHF
cdr3_nt: TGTGCCAGCGGGTTCCTGGGATTTTCACCCCTCCACTTT

v_call: TRBV7-2
j_call: TRBJ2-6
d_call: .
clone_size: few
cdr3_aa: CASSATRDAGANVLTF
cdr3_nt: TGTGCCAGCAGCGCCACCCGGGACGCGGGGGCCAACGTCCTGACTTTC

v_call: TRBV3-1
j_call: TRBJ1-2
d_call: .
clone_size: .
cdr3_aa: CASSQGEKRDGYTF
cdr3_nt: TGTGCCAGCAGCCAAGGCGAGAAACGAGATGGCTACACCTTC

v_call: TRBV6-5
j_call: TRBJ2-1
d_call: .
clone_size: few
cdr3_aa: CASSYPTQGEQFF
cdr3_nt: TGTGCCAGCAGTTACCCCACCCAGGGTGAGCAGTTCTTC